The next 9 T cell receptor beta chains were all read from a single sample in a study of shared clonotypes between healthy human individuals. Assay: immunoSEQ multiplex PCR; the TCRdb copy retains only in-frame clones and omits some. The sample has roughly 1 million clones, 78% seen once; the top ten hold under 0.6%. The sample comprised memory CD4+ T cells from PBMCs. Subset described: CD45RA-negative fraction. The origin of the receptors is a man between 18 and 35 years old in good health. Some clones in this sample may be carry-over from other donors' samples.

V and J are TRBV5-8 and TRBJ2-1, with D perhaps TRBD2 (5 bases). This CDR3 region has 15 residues. The ends were cut back, 2 bases at V and 5 bases at J, with 14 bases in the middle. CDR1 and CDR2 (germline): SGHTS, YDEGEE. The CDR3 protein is CASSFSEGINNEQFF. CDR3 coding DNA: TGTGCCAGCAGCTTTAGTGAGGGTATTAACAATGAGCAGTTCTTC.

The chain couples TRBV6-6 to TRBJ2-7; D tentatively reads TRBD1 or TRBD2 (5 bases each). V lost 8 bases, J lost 6 bases, and 23 bases lay in between. CDR3 length equals 15 residues. Germline CDR1 MNHNY, CDR2 SVGAGI (reference sequence). The CDR3 region is CASAKRDRGVGEQYF. CDR3 in DNA: TGTGCCAGCGCAAAGAGGGACCGAGGTGTTGGCGAGCAGTACTTC.

V usage is TRBV5-1 and J usage is TRBJ1-3; TRBD1 matches at 7 bases. Germline V gene sequence: CDR1 SGHRS, CDR2 YFSETQ. CDR3 length: 15 residues. Unmatched junction bases numbered 2, after V lost 1 base and J lost 1 base. The CDR3 spells CASSLRTGSGNTIYF. The CDR3 bases are TGCGCCAGCAGCTTGAGGACAGGTTCTGGAAACACCATATATTTT.

The chain recombines TRBV5-1 with TRBJ2-6, with TRBD1 as a possible D gene (6 bases). V lost 4 bases and J lost 2, with 13 bases in between. CDR1 and CDR2 (germline): SGHRS, YFSETQ. CDR3 length equals 16 residues. The chain's CDR3 is CASSRAPGAGANVLTF. For the CDR3, the DNA is TGCGCCAGCAGCCGAGCCCCAGGGGCTGGGGCCAACGTCCTGACTTTC.

The V and J genes are TRBV23-1 and TRBJ2-7; TRBD2 is a possible D gene (5 bases). TRBV23-1 is sorted into the ORF group, with uncertain function. This CDR3 has 14 residues. V dropped 5 bases and J dropped 2 bases, with 13 bases sitting between them. Written as DNA, the CDR3 is TGCGCCAGCAGTGCTCCCGGGGTTACCTACGAGCAGTACTTC. As protein: CASSAPGVTYEQYF.

This rearrangement joins TRBV27 to TRBJ1-2; possible D gene TRBD1, 6 bases. Trimming cost V 5 bases and J 2 bases, with 15 bases left between them. Germline values: CDR1 MNHEY, CDR2 SMNVEV (reference sequence). The CDR3 sequence is 15 residues long. CDR3 amino acids: CASSPWGGPNYGYTF. DNA of the CDR3: TGTGCCAGCAGTCCATGGGGGGGCCCCAACTATGGCTACACCTTC.

This chain joins TRBV4-2 and TRBJ1-4; possible D gene TRBD1, 6 bases. The CDR3 runs to 16 residues. CDR1 is LGHNA, CDR2 YNFKEQ, per germline. V shed 0 bases and J shed 7 bases, with 15 bases lying between them. This CDR3 is CASSQDSGRGGEKLFF. The CDR3 DNA reads TGTGCCAGCAGCCAAGATTCTGGCAGGGGTGGTGAAAAACTGTTTTTT.

The chain employs TRBV28 and TRBJ2-7, with D unresolved. The CDR3 spans 12 residues. Between the trimmed V and J ends, which lost 4 bases and 6 bases, there was a span of 10 bases. CDR1 MDHEN and CDR2 SYDVKM come from the germline V gene. The CDR3 is CASSSTWTEQYF. The CDR3 nucleotides read TGTGCCAGCAGTTCAACCTGGACCGAGCAGTACTTC.

V gene TRBV6-5 combines with J gene TRBJ2-7, with a tentative D call TRBD2 (6 bases). The CDR3 contains 15 residues. Trimming left V 5 bases short and J 5 bases short, with 19 bases between. Germline V CDR1 and CDR2: MNHEY, SVGAGI. CDR3 in amino acids: CASSQLQPGEDEQYF. The DNA of the CDR3 is TGTGCCAGCAGTCAACTCCAACCGGGGGAGGACGAGCAGTACTTC.